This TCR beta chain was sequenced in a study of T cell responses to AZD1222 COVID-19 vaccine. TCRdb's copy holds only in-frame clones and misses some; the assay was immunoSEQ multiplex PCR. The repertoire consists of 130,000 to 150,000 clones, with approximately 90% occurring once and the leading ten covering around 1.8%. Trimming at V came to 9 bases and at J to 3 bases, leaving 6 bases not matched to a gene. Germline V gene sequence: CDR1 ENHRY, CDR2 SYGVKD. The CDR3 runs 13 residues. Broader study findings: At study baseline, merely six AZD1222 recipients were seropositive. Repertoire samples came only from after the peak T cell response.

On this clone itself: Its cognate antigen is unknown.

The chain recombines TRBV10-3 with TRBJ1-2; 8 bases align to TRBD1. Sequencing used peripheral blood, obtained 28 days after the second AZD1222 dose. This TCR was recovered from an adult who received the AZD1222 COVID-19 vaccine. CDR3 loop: CAISGTGDYGYTF. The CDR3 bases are TGTGCCATTTCCGGGACAGGAGACTATGGCTACACCTTC.